What follows is one T cell receptor (beta chain) and its context. TCRdb's copy holds only in-frame clones and misses some; the assay was immunoSEQ multiplex PCR. Of roughly 250,000 clones listed, around 89% are singletons. The data stem from a study of blood T cell repertoires in COVID-19. Germline loops: CDR1 SGHRS, CDR2 YFSETQ. The J segment lost 1 base and the V segment lost 1 base, leaving 11 bases of the junction unmatched. The CDR3 has 18 amino acids. The TCR comes from a man aged 25-45 years with acute or convalescent COVID-19. The chain is built from TRBV5-1 and TRBJ1-3; the match to TRBD1 covers 7 bases. Sequencing input: peripheral blood. CDR3 bases: TGCGCCAGCAGCTTGAGGGGACAGATTCACCAATCTGGAAACACCATATATTTT. This encodes CASSLRGQIHQSGNTIYF. The variable domain in full, with the rest retrieved from reference TRBV5-1 and TRBJ1-3, is KAGVTQTPRYLIKTRGQQVTLSCSPISGHRSVSWYQQTPGQGLQFLFEYFSETQRNKGNFPGRFSGRQFSNSRSEMNVSTLELGDSALYLCASSLRGQIHQSGNTIYFGEGSWLTVV.